The clone carrying this T cell receptor beta chain has a handful of counts. The antigen is undetermined. Use of 60 Vbeta and 13 Jbeta primers characterized the PCR. Generated by immunoSEQ multiplex PCR, the TCRdb table keeps only in-frame clones and is missing some. This sample carries around 150,000 clones, approximately 8.9% of them seen once, and the ten largest clones take roughly 7%. The CDR3 contains 16 residues. Germline loops: CDR1 MGHRA, CDR2 YSYEKL. V was pared by 5 bases and J by 0 bases, with 15 bases between. This specimen comes from a study of cytomegalovirus exposure and HLA in healthy donors. Points from the study as a whole: Some V segments could not be told apart, so they were left out, TRBV6-2 and TRBV6-3 among them.

The chain recombines TRBV4-1 with TRBJ2-3, with D possibly matching TRBD2 (5 bases). Sequenced input: PBMCs. The sequence was collected from a woman in her thirties or forties in good health and CMV-seropositive. CDR3 DNA sequence: TGCGCCAGCAGCTCTAGAGGCGGACTTAGCACAGATACGCAGTATTTT. Its protein product is CASSSRGGLSTDTQYF.